This T cell receptor (beta chain) was identified in a study of blood T cell repertoires in COVID-19. Study-level information: Both acute and convalescent COVID-19 samples were obtained from the United States, Italy and Spain. The cDNA or gDNA used as material had been derived from T cells, B-cell-depleted T cells, or PBMCs.

Authors' processing steps: Reference gene primer amplification gave nucleated cell count estimates. TCRdb's copy holds only in-frame clones and misses some; the assay was immunoSEQ multiplex PCR. V and J calls and clone size are as listed in that table; D and trimming were resolved from the DNA. The data hold around 95,000 clones, with just under 80% observed a single time. Germline V gene sequence: CDR1 MDHEN, CDR2 SYDVKM. This CDR3 is built from 15 residues. V was pared by 5 bases and J by 7 bases, with 20 bases between. V usage is TRBV28 and J usage is TRBJ1-2; D might be TRBD1 (6 bases). The origin of this receptor is a man aged 70-80 years with active or convalescent COVID-19. The material sequenced was peripheral blood. The CDR3 reads CASSLVVQGRGGYTF. The CDR3 bases are TGTGCCAGCAGTCTTGTCGTCCAGGGGAGGGGTGGCTACACCTTC.